The clone carrying this T cell receptor (beta chain) occurred many times. Its target is unknown. This sample was included in a study of T cells after yellow fever vaccination. Overall study context: It was SMART-Seq v4 Ultra Low Input that prepared the fractions with low cell numbers.

The CDR3 is 15 amino acids. The J segment lost 0 bases and the V segment lost 4 bases, leaving 3 bases of the junction unmatched. CDR1 DFQATT and CDR2 SNEGSKA come from the germline V gene (reference sequence). Study results and caveats: It was a weaker secondary response, yet one that peaked faster, at day 5 versus 15. Abundant clonotypes (contaminants from the bulk population) could be present in FACS-sorted repertoires. Subsequent to the booster, the majority of primary-vaccination clones reappeared (roughly 97% CD4, more than 70% CD8).

TCRdb fed the 5' RACE reads into MiXCR, producing one record per CDR3 protein. The sample consists of roughly 250,000 distinct CDR3 sequences, 10% to 15% of them appearing once. The starting material was CD4+ T cells sorted from PBMCs, obtained 45 days after the yellow fever booster vaccination. The clonotype was recovered from a man aged 30 to 45 who received the YFV17D yellow fever vaccine. The chain links TRBV20-1 to TRBJ2-3, with 11 bases matching TRBD2. The CDR3 spells CSAMRLAGSTDTQYF. In DNA form, the CDR3 reads TGCAGTGCTATGAGACTAGCGGGGAGCACAGATACGCAGTATTTT.